The entry below gives a single T cell receptor beta chain sequence along with its context. This entry comes from a study of blood T cell repertoires in COVID-19. Across the whole study: The United States, Italy and Spain supplied acute and convalescent COVID-19 samples. Sample material is recorded as cDNA or gDNA derived from T cells, B-cell-depleted T cells, or PBMCs.

In the original processing: Scientists estimated how many nucleated cells there were by amplifying reference gene primers. Profiled with immunoSEQ multiplex PCR; TCRdb holds only in-frame clones, not every one. V, J and clone size are those of that table, while D and trimming were read from the DNA. Among 450,000 or so clones, roughly 89% were seen once, and the ten largest hold roughly 0.92%. The source of this sequence is a young man with COVID-19, enrolled during active disease. Material: peripheral blood.

As DNA, the CDR3 is TGCGCCAGCAGCACAACAGGGGCGCGTGATGAAAAACTGTTTTTT. The encoded protein is CASSTTGARDEKLFF. The J gene is TRBJ1-4, the V gene TRBV5-1; 7 positions match TRBD1. Germline CDR1 SGHRS, CDR2 YFSETQ. Losses at the gene ends were 4 bases for V and 6 bases for J; bases not matched to a gene: 9. This CDR3 comprises 15 residues.